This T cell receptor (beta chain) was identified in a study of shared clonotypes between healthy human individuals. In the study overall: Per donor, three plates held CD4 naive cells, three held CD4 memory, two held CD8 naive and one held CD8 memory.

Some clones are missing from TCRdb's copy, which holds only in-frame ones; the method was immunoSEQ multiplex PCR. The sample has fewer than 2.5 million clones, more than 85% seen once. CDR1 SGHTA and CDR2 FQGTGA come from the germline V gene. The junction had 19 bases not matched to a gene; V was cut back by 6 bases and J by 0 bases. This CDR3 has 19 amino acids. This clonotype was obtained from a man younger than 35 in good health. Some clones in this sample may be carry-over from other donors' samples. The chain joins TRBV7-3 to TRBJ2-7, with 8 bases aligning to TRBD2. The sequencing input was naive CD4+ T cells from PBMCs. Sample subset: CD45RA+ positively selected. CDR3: CASRSDSGEGVPTSYEQYF. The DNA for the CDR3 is TGTGCCAGCAGGTCCGATAGCGGGGAGGGCGTCCCTACCTCCTACGAGCAGTACTTC.